This T cell receptor beta chain came from a study of T cells in narcolepsy. A note on this clone: Its antigen is still unknown.

This CDR3 is 15 amino acids long. Trimming cost V 5 bases and J 2 bases; bases outside gene matches: 7. Germline CDR1 and CDR2: MDHEN and SYDVKM. Overall study results and limits: Reportedly, autoreactive clonotypes were serially detected in patients' blood but not controls'.

Measured with immunoSEQ multiplex PCR; TCRdb has only the in-frame clones, and not every one. The sample lists fewer than 30,000 clones; around 85% were seen once. The sample consisted of memory (CD45RA-) CD4+ T cells from blood. The sequence was obtained from a human donor in good health. The chain is built from TRBV28 and TRBJ1-2; 8 bases fit TRBD1. The CDR3 nucleotides read TGTGCCAGCAGTACCCGGACAGGGCCCAACTATGGCTACACCTTC. Translation: CASSTRTGPNYGYTF.